Here is one T cell receptor beta chain with its context. Assay: immunoSEQ multiplex PCR; the TCRdb copy retains only in-frame clones and omits some. The profile shows around 80,000 clones, around 86% of them singletons. Between the trimmed V and J ends, which lost 8 bases and 8 bases, there was a span of 10 bases. This CDR3 has 11 amino acids. The germline V gene encodes CDR1 MNHNS and CDR2 SASEGT. This specimen belongs to a study of radiotherapy plus CTLA-4 blockade in lung cancer. The TCR sequence derives from a human donor with non-small cell lung cancer who had stable disease on radiotherapy plus ipilimumab. The rearrangement joins TRBV6-1 to TRBJ2-4; D uncertain. This specimen was peripheral blood, taken from a patient treated with radiotherapy plus ipilimumab. The CDR3 loop reads CASEARDIQYF. DNA of the CDR3: TGTGCCAGCGAAGCCCGAGACATTCAGTACTTC.